This T cell receptor (beta chain) was recovered during a study of T cell repertoires in cytomegalovirus infection. Study at large: An indication of both CMV infection and matching HLA type came from public TCR beta signatures.

Study outcomes and limitations: There were carriers of CMV plus the relevant HLA, and cumulative public TCR beta family frequency identified them. HLA-C-restricted, CMV-specific TCR beta clonotypes were dominant ex vivo.

TCRdb processed the reads anew with MiXCR; each CDR3 protein has one entry. The data show hundreds of thousands of distinct CDR3 sequences, roughly 30% seen once. For this clonotype: Its specificity is not known.

The V end was cut by 2 bases, the J end by 7 bases, with 9 bases between. The germline V gene encodes CDR1 MNHEY and CDR2 SMNVEV (reference sequence). The CDR3 spans 13 residues. The chain has TRBV27 and TRBJ1-5; D unresolved. This receptor was obtained from a human donor in good health (CMV status not recorded). Some clones in this sample may be carry-over from other donors' samples. The sequenced sample was cultured CD8+ T cells from PBMCs, obtained from culture after CMV antigen stimulation. As DNA, the CDR3 is TGTGCCAGCAGTTTACGGTACGGGCAGCCCCAGCATTTT. This codes for CASSLRYGQPQHF.